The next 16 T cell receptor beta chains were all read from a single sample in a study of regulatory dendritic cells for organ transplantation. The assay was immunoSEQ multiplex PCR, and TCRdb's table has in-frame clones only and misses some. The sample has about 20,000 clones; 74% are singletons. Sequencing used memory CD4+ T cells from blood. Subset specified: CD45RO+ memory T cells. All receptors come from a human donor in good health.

The CDR3 nucleotides read TGTGCCAGCAGCTTGGCACCAACAGGGGGCTATGGCTACACCTTC. It codes for CASSLAPTGGYGYTF. V is TRBV5-6 and J is TRBJ1-2; 8 bases fit TRBD1. This CDR3 is 15 amino acids long. V was clipped by 0 bases and J by 4 bases; unmatched bases: 5. Germline V gives CDR1 SGHDT, CDR2 YYEEEE.

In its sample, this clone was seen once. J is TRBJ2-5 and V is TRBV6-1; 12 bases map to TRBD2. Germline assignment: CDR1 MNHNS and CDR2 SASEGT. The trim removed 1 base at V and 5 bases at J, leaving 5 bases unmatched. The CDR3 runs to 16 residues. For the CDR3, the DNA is TGTGCCAGCAGTGAAGGCCTAGCGGGGGGGCAGGAGACCCAGTACTTC. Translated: CASSEGLAGGQETQYF.

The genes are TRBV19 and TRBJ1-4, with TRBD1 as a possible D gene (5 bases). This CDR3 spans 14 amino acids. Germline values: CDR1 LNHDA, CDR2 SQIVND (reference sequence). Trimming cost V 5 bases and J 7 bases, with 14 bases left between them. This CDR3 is CASSSRQGREKLFF. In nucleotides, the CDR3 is TGTGCCAGTAGTTCTCGCCAGGGCCGTGAAAAACTGTTTTTT.

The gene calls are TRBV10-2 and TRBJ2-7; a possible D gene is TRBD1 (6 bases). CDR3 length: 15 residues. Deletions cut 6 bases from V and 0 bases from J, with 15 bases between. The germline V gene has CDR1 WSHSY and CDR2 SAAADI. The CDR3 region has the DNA TGCGCCAGCAGCCAAACAGGGTTTCCCTCCTACGAGCAGTACTTC. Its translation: CASSQTGFPSYEQYF.

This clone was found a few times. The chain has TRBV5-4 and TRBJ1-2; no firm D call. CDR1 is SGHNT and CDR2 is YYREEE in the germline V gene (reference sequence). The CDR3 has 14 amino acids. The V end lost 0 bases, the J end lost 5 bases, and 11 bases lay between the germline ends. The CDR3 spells CASSLEEGRYGYTF. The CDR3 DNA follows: TGTGCCAGCAGCTTGGAGGAGGGTCGATATGGCTACACCTTC.

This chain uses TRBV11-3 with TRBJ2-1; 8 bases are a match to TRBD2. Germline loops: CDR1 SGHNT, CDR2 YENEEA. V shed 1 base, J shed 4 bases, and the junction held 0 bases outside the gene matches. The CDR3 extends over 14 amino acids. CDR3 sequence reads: CASSLAGGYNEQFF. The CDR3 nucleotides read TGTGCCAGCAGCTTAGCGGGGGGGTACAATGAGCAGTTCTTC.

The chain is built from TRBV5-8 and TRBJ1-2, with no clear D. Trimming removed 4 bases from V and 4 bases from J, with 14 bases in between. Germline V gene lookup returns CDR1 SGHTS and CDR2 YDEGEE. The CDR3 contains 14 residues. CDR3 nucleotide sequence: TGTGCCAGCAGCACGAGAGGCGACGGCTATGGCTACACCTTC. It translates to CASSTRGDGYGYTF.

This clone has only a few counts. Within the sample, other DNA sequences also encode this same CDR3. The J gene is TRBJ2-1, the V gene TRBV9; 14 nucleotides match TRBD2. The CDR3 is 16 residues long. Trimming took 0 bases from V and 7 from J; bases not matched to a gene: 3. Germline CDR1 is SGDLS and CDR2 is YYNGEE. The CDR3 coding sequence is TGTGCCAGCAGCGTAGGGACTAGCGGGGGGCTGAATGAGCAGTTCTTC. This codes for CASSVGTSGGLNEQFF.

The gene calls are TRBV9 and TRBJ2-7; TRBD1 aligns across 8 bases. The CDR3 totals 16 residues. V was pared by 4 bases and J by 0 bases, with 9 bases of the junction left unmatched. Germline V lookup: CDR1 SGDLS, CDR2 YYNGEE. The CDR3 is CASSPNRGKSSYEQYF. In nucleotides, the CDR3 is TGTGCCAGCAGCCCCAACAGGGGGAAGTCCTCCTACGAGCAGTACTTC. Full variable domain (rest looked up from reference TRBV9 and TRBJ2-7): DSGVTQTPKHLITATGQRVTLRCSPRSGDLSVYWYQQSLDQGLQFLIQYYNGEERAKGNILERFSAQQFPDLHSELNLSSLELGDSALYFCASSPNRGKSSYEQYFGPGTRLTVT.

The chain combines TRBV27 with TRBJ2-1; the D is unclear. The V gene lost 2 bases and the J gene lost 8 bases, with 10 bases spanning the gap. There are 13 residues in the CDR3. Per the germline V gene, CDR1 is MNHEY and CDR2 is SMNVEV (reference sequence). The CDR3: CASSLVRSDEQFF. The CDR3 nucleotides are TGTGCCAGCAGTTTAGTCCGTTCCGATGAGCAGTTCTTC.

CDR3 protein: CASTILGQGTQGYTF. As DNA, the CDR3 is TGTGCCAGTACCATCTTAGGCCAGGGAACGCAGGGCTACACCTTC. This chain uses TRBV19 with TRBJ1-2; weak D call: TRBD1 (5 bases). V was pared by 7 bases and J by 8 bases, with 23 bases between. The CDR3 is 15 amino acids. Looked up from germline, CDR1 is LNHDA and CDR2 is SQIVND (reference sequence).

The CDR3 is CASSLDRAGANVLTF. The DNA of the CDR3 is TGCGCCAGCAGCTTAGACAGGGCTGGGGCCAACGTCCTGACTTTC. V gene TRBV5-1 combines with J gene TRBJ2-6, with 7 bases that match TRBD1. V was pared by 2 bases and J by 2 bases, with 1 base of the junction left unmatched. Germline assignment: CDR1 SGHRS and CDR2 YFSETQ. This CDR3 is built from 15 residues. Full variable domain (rest looked up from reference TRBV5-1 and TRBJ2-6): KAGVTQTPRYLIKTRGQQVTLSCSPISGHRSVSWYQQTPGQGLQFLFEYFSETQRNKGNFPGRFSGRQFSNSRSEMNVSTLELGDSALYLCASSLDRAGANVLTFGAGSRLTVL.

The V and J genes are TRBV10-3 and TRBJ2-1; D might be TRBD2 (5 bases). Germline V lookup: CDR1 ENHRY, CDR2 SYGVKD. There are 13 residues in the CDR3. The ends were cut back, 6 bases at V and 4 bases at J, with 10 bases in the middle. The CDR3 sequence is CAISATGYNEQFF. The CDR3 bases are TGTGCCATCAGCGCTACGGGGTACAATGAGCAGTTCTTC.

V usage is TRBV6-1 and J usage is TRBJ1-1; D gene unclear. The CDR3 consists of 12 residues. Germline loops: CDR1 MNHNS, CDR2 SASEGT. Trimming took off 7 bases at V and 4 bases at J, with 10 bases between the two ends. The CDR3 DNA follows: TGTGCCAGCATCGAGGGAATCACTGAAGCTTTCTTT. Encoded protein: CASIEGITEAFF.

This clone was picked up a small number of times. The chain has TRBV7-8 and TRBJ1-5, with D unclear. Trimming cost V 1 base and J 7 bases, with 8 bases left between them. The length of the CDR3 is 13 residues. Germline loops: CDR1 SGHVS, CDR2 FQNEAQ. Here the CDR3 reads CASSLEEGQPQHF. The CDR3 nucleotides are TGTGCCAGCAGCTTAGAAGAGGGCCAGCCCCAGCATTTT.

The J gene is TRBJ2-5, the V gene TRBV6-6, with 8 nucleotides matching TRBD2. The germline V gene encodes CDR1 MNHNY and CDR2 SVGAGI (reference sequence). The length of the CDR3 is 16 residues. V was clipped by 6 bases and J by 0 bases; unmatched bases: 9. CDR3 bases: TGTGCCAGCAGAGGCAGCGGGGGTAATTACCAAGAGACCCAGTACTTC. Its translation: CASRGSGGNYQETQYF.